Shown below are 30 T cell receptor beta chains from a single sample sequenced in a study of blood T cell repertoires in COVID-19. The method was immunoSEQ multiplex PCR; TCRdb's version includes in-frame clones alone and lacks a portion of them. Here the sample spans more than 200,000 clones, 70% to 90% being singletons. Sequenced sample: peripheral blood. The source is a man aged 18 to 35 with active or convalescent COVID-19.

V and J are TRBV2 and TRBJ1-3; D is possibly TRBD1 (5 bases). Germline assignment: CDR1 SNHLY and CDR2 FYNNEI. Trimming took 5 bases from V and 0 from J, leaving 14 bases between them. The CDR3 has 16 residues. For the CDR3, the DNA is TGTGCCAGCAGTCTTGGGGCGCTCAACTCTGGAAACACCATATATTTT. Encoded protein: CASSLGALNSGNTIYF.

A note on this clone: Within the sample, other DNA sequences also encode this same CDR3. The chain combines TRBV7-9 with TRBJ1-1, with a tentative D call TRBD1 (5 bases). This CDR3 region has 13 residues. The germline gives CDR1 SEHNR, CDR2 FQNEAQ (reference sequence). Trimming left V 2 bases short and J 5 bases short, with 9 bases between. This CDR3 is CASSLLGGTEAFF. Here the CDR3 DNA reads TGTGCCAGCAGCTTATTGGGGGGGACTGAAGCTTTCTTT.

The V call is TRBV5-8, the J call TRBJ1-5, with 12 bases identical to TRBD1. The CDR3 is made up of 16 amino acids. CDR1 is SGHTS, CDR2 YDEGEE, per germline. V shed 0 bases and J 4 bases; nucleotides not matched to a gene: 2. In nucleotides, the CDR3 is TGTGCCAGCAGCTTGGGGGACAGGGGGCGTAATCAGCCCCAGCATTTT. Protein: CASSLGDRGRNQPQHF.

There are a few counts of this clone. The rearrangement joins TRBV7-6 to TRBJ2-1, with TRBD2 identical over 14 bases. The CDR3 spans 15 residues. Trimming removed 1 base from V and 10 bases from J; junction bases left unmatched: 3. Germline V CDR1 and CDR2: SGHVS, FNYEAQ. DNA of the CDR3: TGTGCCAGCAGCTTAGAGGGACTAGCGGGGGACGAGCAGTTCTTC. This gives the protein CASSLEGLAGDEQFF.

The chain joins TRBV14 to TRBJ1-2; 7 bases line up with TRBD1. The germline V gene encodes CDR1 SGHDN and CDR2 FVKESK. Trimming removed 2 bases from V and 3 bases from J; junction bases left unmatched: 9. CDR3 length: 16 residues. For the CDR3, the DNA is TGTGCCAGCAGCCAATTGCAAGGGGGCCGGGACTATGGCTACACCTTC. It encodes CASSQLQGGRDYGYTF.

The J gene is TRBJ2-1, the V gene TRBV5-1, with TRBD2 matching 10 bases. J was trimmed by 8 bases and V by 2 bases; bases with no gene match: 4. CDR1 SGHRS and CDR2 YFSETQ come from the germline V gene. This CDR3 comprises 14 residues. The CDR3 protein is CASSFSSGSDEQFF. In DNA form, the CDR3 reads TGCGCCAGCAGCTTTTCTAGCGGGAGCGATGAGCAGTTCTTC.

The rearrangement joins TRBV19 to TRBJ1-4; the D gene is possibly TRBD1 (6 bases). V lost 8 bases to trimming and J lost 3 bases, with 16 bases between them. CDR1 and CDR2 from the germline V gene are LNHDA and SQIVND (reference sequence). The CDR3 is 15 amino acids. This CDR3 is CASQDSGTPNEKLFF. In DNA form, the CDR3 reads TGTGCCAGTCAGGACTCCGGGACACCTAATGAAAAACTGTTTTTT. Full variable domain (outside the CDR3, taken from reference TRBV19 and TRBJ1-4): DGGITQSPKYLFRKEGQNVTLSCEQNLNHDAMYWYRQDPGQGLRLIYYSQIVNDFQKGDIAEGYSVSREKKESFPLTVTSAQKNPTAFYLCASQDSGTPNEKLFFGSGTQLSVL.

The chain carries TRBV21-1 and TRBJ1-5; the D segment call TRBD1 is taken from the table without a DNA check. TRBV21-1 is an annotated pseudogene. This CDR3 has 14 residues. The CDR3 DNA is TGTGCCAGCAGCAAAAGGACAGGGGGTCAGCCCCAGCATTTT. This codes for CASSKRTGGQPQHF.

The chain links TRBV7-9 to TRBJ2-2; 8 bases line up with TRBD1. Germline V gene lookup returns CDR1 SEHNR and CDR2 FQNEAQ (reference sequence). Trimming cost V 3 bases and J 7 bases; bases outside gene matches: 4. The CDR3 totals 14 residues. The CDR3 reads CASSFMTGVGELFF. For the CDR3, the DNA is TGTGCCAGCAGCTTCATGACAGGGGTCGGGGAGCTGTTTTTT.

This clone has only one observation. The V call is TRBV12-3 or TRBV12-4, the J call TRBJ1-4; tentative D call: TRBD1 (6 bases). There are 13 residues in the CDR3. The V gene lost 5 bases and the J gene lost 9 bases, with 13 bases spanning the gap. CDR3 coding DNA: TGTGCCAGCAGTGAACGACAGGCGCAAAAACTGTTTTTT. Its protein product is CASSERQAQKLFF.

V gene TRBV19 combines with J gene TRBJ2-1; 12 nucleotides align to TRBD1. Germline-derived CDR1 and CDR2 are LNHDA and SQIVND (reference sequence). There are 20 residues in the CDR3. J was trimmed by 6 bases and V by 5 bases; bases with no gene match: 20. CDR3 nucleotide sequence: TGTGCCAGTAGTCAAAACTCCCTGGGACAGGGGGCGAATCCCCTCAATGAGCAGTTCTTC. This encodes CASSQNSLGQGANPLNEQFF.

This sequence joins TRBV7-9 and TRBJ2-7; the match to TRBD1 covers 8 bases. Germline V gene sequence: CDR1 SEHNR, CDR2 FQNEAQ (reference sequence). The CDR3 length is 15 residues. The V gene end was trimmed by 2 bases and the J gene end by 4 bases; junction bases not matched to a gene: 7. CDR3 sequence (DNA): TGTGCCAGCAGCTTACTACGGGACAGGATATACGAGCAGTACTTC. Its translation: CASSLLRDRIYEQYF.

The table lists this clone with a count of one. This rearrangement joins TRBV6-5 to TRBJ1-2; D is possibly TRBD1 (5 bases). The V end lost 6 bases, the J end lost 4 bases, and 15 bases lay between the germline ends. Germline V gene lookup returns CDR1 MNHEY and CDR2 SVGAGI. This CDR3 region has 14 residues. CDR3 sequence (DNA): TGTGCCAGCAGCCCGACGGGGGTCGTCTATGGCTACACCTTC. Translating it yields CASSPTGVVYGYTF.

V gene TRBV11-1 combines with J gene TRBJ2-1; 10 nucleotides align to TRBD2. The germline V gene encodes CDR1 SGHAT and CDR2 FQDESV (reference sequence). CDR3 size: 16 residues. The V and J ends lost 5 bases and 4 bases, in that order; junction bases with no gene match: 8. Written as DNA, the CDR3 is TGTGCCAGCAGCCCCGGGACTAGCGTCCCTTACAATGAGCAGTTCTTC. This sequence encodes CASSPGTSVPYNEQFF.

The chain carries TRBV18 and TRBJ2-7; maybe TRBD2 (6 bases). CDR1 KGHSH and CDR2 LQKENI come from the germline V gene. The CDR3 sequence is 14 residues long. Between the trimmed V and J ends, which lost 2 bases and 3 bases, there was a span of 11 bases. The CDR3 loop is CASSPASEGYEQYF. The CDR3 nucleotides read TGTGCCAGCTCACCAGCTAGCGAGGGCTACGAGCAGTACTTC.

V is TRBV5-1 and J is TRBJ1-5; TRBD1 agrees at 9 bases. CDR3 length equals 15 residues. Germline V gives CDR1 SGHRS, CDR2 YFSETQ. V was clipped by 0 bases and J by 2 bases; unmatched bases: 0. The CDR3 coding sequence is TGCGCCAGCAGCTTGGGGACAGGGGGCAATCAGCCCCAGCATTTT. This encodes CASSLGTGGNQPQHF. Full variable domain (outside the CDR3, taken from reference TRBV5-1 and TRBJ1-5): KAGVTQTPRYLIKTRGQQVTLSCSPISGHRSVSWYQQTPGQGLQFLFEYFSETQRNKGNFPGRFSGRQFSNSRSEMNVSTLELGDSALYLCASSLGTGGNQPQHFGDGTRLSIL.

The V call is TRBV7-6, the J call TRBJ1-1, with 9 positions matching TRBD1. Trimming took 5 bases from V and 0 from J; bases not matched to a gene: 10. The CDR3 contains 17 residues. Germline V gene sequence: CDR1 SGHVS, CDR2 FNYEAQ. The chain's CDR3 is CASSDPGQGPLNTEAFF. CDR3 sequence (DNA): TGTGCCAGCAGCGACCCGGGACAGGGACCTTTGAACACTGAAGCTTTCTTT.

The chain has TRBV7-6 and TRBJ2-6, with D possibly being TRBD2 (6 bases). This CDR3 contains 17 residues. Germline CDR1 and CDR2: SGHVS and FNYEAQ. Trimming cost V 4 bases and J 0 bases, with 13 bases left between them. CDR3 in amino acids: CASSSGTSLSGANVLTF. The CDR3 DNA sequence: TGTGCCAGCAGCTCCGGGACTTCTCTCTCTGGGGCCAACGTCCTGACTTTC.

The chain is built from TRBV7-3 and TRBJ2-5; possibly TRBD1 for D (6 bases). This CDR3 has 14 residues. Germline-derived CDR1 and CDR2 are SGHTA and FQGTGA. Trimming removed 0 bases from V and 9 bases from J, with 14 bases in between. CDR3 DNA sequence: TGTGCCAGCAGCTTAACGGGGGCGCTTCCCCCCCAGTACTTC. It yields the protein CASSLTGALPPQYF. The full variable domain, completed using reference TRBV7-3 and TRBJ2-5, is GAGVSQTPSNKVTEKGKYVELRCDPISGHTALYWYRQSLGQGPEFLIYFQGTGAADDSGLPNDRFFAVRPEGSVSTLKIQRTERGDSAVYLCASSLTGALPPQYFGPGTRLLVL.

The gene calls are TRBV5-6 and TRBJ1-2, with 9 bases fitting TRBD1. V lost 3 bases, J lost 6 bases, and 3 bases stayed unmatched. The CDR3 runs to 13 residues. CDR1 is SGHDT and CDR2 is YYEEEE in the germline V gene. This chain's CDR3 is CASSSGTGHGYTF. The CDR3, as DNA: TGTGCCAGCAGCTCAGGGACAGGGCATGGCTACACCTTC.

This clone has just one count. This chain links TRBV28 with TRBJ1-4; D possibly corresponds to TRBD1 (6 bases). The CDR3 totals 15 residues. Deletions cut 4 bases from V and 3 bases from J, with 12 bases between. CDR1 MDHEN and CDR2 SYDVKM come from the germline V gene. The DNA for the CDR3 is TGTGCCAGCAGTTCGAGGGGGAAACCTAATGAAAAACTGTTTTTT. Amino acid sequence: CASSSRGKPNEKLFF.

This chain joins TRBV7-3 and TRBJ2-1; 13 positions match TRBD2. The CDR3 sequence is 19 residues long. Germline assignment: CDR1 SGHTA and CDR2 FQGTGA. Trimming cost V 6 bases and J 0 bases; bases outside gene matches: 11. For the CDR3, the DNA is TGTGCCAGCAGTCCCGGACTAGCGGGAGTGTCAAGCTCCTACAATGAGCAGTTCTTC. As protein: CASSPGLAGVSSSYNEQFF. The variable domain in full, with the rest retrieved from reference TRBV7-3 and TRBJ2-1, is GAGVSQTPSNKVTEKGKYVELRCDPISGHTALYWYRQSLGQGPEFLIYFQGTGAADDSGLPNDRFFAVRPEGSVSTLKIQRTERGDSAVYLCASSPGLAGVSSSYNEQFFGPGTRLTVL.

This chain links TRBV9 with TRBJ2-6; 12 bases agree with TRBD1. Germline V gene sequence: CDR1 SGDLS, CDR2 YYNGEE. After removal of 0 bases from V and 2 bases from J, the junction contained 6 bases not matched to a gene. This CDR3 has 19 amino acids. The CDR3 reads CASSVGIGTGGTGANVLTF. In DNA form, the CDR3 reads TGTGCCAGCAGCGTAGGGATTGGGACAGGGGGCACTGGGGCCAACGTCCTGACTTTC.

This chain connects TRBV9 to TRBJ2-5; TRBD1 matches 9 bases. Germline-derived CDR1 and CDR2 are SGDLS and YYNGEE. The CDR3 has 14 amino acids. Losses at the gene ends were 4 bases for V and 2 bases for J; bases not matched to a gene: 3. The CDR3 protein is CASSRDRAQETQYF. The CDR3 DNA reads as TGTGCCAGCAGCAGGGACAGGGCACAAGAGACCCAGTACTTC.

The V and J genes are TRBV7-8 and TRBJ2-1, with 14 bases identical to TRBD2. The CDR3 consists of 17 residues. J lost 7 bases, V lost 3 bases, and 8 bases had no gene match. Germline V gene data show CDR1 as SGHVS and CDR2 as FQNEAQ. DNA for the CDR3: TGTGCCAGCAGCTTTTCGACTAGCGGGGGGGGTAGGAATGAGCAGTTCTTC. This gives the protein CASSFSTSGGGRNEQFF.

CDR3 in amino acids: CATSDLQGQYF. The CDR3, as DNA: TGTGCCACCAGTGATTTACAGGGGCAGTACTTC. The rearrangement uses TRBV24-1 and TRBJ2-7; possibly TRBD1 for D (6 bases). V was pared by 1 base and J by 9 bases, with 6 bases between. This CDR3 contains 11 residues. In germline, CDR1 is KGHDR, CDR2 SFDVKD.

V usage is TRBV5-1 and J usage is TRBJ2-7, with 11 bases identical to TRBD1. The junction had 11 bases not matched to a gene; V was cut back by 4 bases and J by 5 bases. Germline V gives CDR1 SGHRS, CDR2 YFSETQ. The CDR3 length is 16 residues. CDR3 sequence reads: CASSPRGGTGGHEQYF. In nucleotides, the CDR3 is TGCGCCAGCAGCCCCCGCGGGGGGACAGGGGGACACGAGCAGTACTTC.

This rearrangement joins TRBV11-2 to TRBJ2-2; 14 bases align to TRBD2. The CDR3 runs to 17 residues. Trimming at V came to 6 bases and at J to 6 bases, leaving 9 bases not matched to a gene. Germline V CDR1 and CDR2: SGHAT, FQNNGV. The CDR3 loop reads CASSSMGLAGAAGELFF. In DNA form, the CDR3 reads TGTGCCAGCAGTTCCATGGGACTAGCGGGGGCGGCCGGGGAGCTGTTTTTT. Full variable domain (rest looked up from reference TRBV11-2 and TRBJ2-2): EAGVAQSPRYKIIEKRQSVAFWCNPISGHATLYWYQQILGQGPKLLIQFQNNGVVDDSQLPKDRFSAERLKGVDSTLKIQPAKLEDSAVYLCASSSMGLAGAAGELFFGEGSRLTVL.

V usage is TRBV6-2 or TRBV6-3 and J usage is TRBJ1-2; TRBD1 matches 10 bases. Germline-derived CDR1 and CDR2 are MNHEY and SVGEGT. The J segment lost 8 bases and the V segment lost 4 bases, leaving 1 base of the junction unmatched. This CDR3 is built from 12 residues. The CDR3 region has the DNA TGTGCCAGCAGTTGGGACAGGGGCGGCTACACCTTC. Amino acids: CASSWDRGGYTF.

In DNA, the CDR3 is TGTGCCAGCAGAGCAGGGTCAGATACGCAGTATTTT. Translating gives CASRAGSDTQYF. The V call is TRBV2, the J call TRBJ2-3; D possibly corresponds to TRBD1 (5 bases). This CDR3 has 12 residues. CDR1 and CDR2 from the germline V gene are SNHLY and FYNNEI. Trimming took off 6 bases at V and 4 bases at J, with 8 bases between the two ends.